Listed below are T cell receptor beta chains from one sample, sequenced in a study of response to subunit inactivated influenza vaccine. TCRdb redid the calling of the RT-PCR reads with MiXCR, one entry per CDR3 protein. The sample includes about 540,000 distinct CDR3 sequences, 20% to 25% of them seen just once. These same data were also listed under a study on T cells expressing NK-cell markers.

This sample comprised CD4+ T cells sorted from PBMCs, obtained 11 to 12 days after vaccination. The origin of the receptors is a middle-aged man who received an inactivated influenza vaccine. Both conserved end residues are part of each CDR3. The order of the fields is V gene, J gene, clone size, D gene, CDR3 length, CDR3 protein, CDR3 DNA. The D gene is left open where the match is weak. The listing skips clone size in some rows; elsewhere it reads once, few, many or a size class.

V gene: TRBV20-1; J gene: TRBJ2-3; clone size: few; D gene: NA; CDR3 length: 14; CDR3 protein: CSASPGTTTDTQYF; CDR3 DNA: TGCAGTGCTAGTCCCGGGACCACCACAGATACGCAGTATTTT
V gene: TRBV7-2; J gene: TRBJ1-6; clone size: NA; D gene: TRBD1; CDR3 length: 16; CDR3 protein: CASSWTGTGDNSPLHF; CDR3 DNA: TGTGCCAGCAGTTGGACCGGGACAGGGGATAATTCACCCCTCCACTTT
V gene: TRBV10-3; J gene: TRBJ1-1; clone size: NA; D gene: NA; CDR3 length: 16; CDR3 protein: CAISAGAALLNTEAFF; CDR3 DNA: TGTGCCATCAGTGCAGGGGCAGCCCTTCTGAACACTGAAGCTTTCTTT
V gene: TRBV18; J gene: TRBJ1-5; clone size: NA; D gene: NA; CDR3 length: 13; CDR3 protein: CSSSPPVGQPQHF; CDR3 DNA: TGTTCCAGCTCACCACCGGTGGGACAGCCCCAGCATTTT
V gene: TRBV6-2/TRBV6-3; J gene: TRBJ2-3; clone size: few; D gene: NA; CDR3 length: 17; CDR3 protein: CASNYAKGVLGTDTQYF; CDR3 DNA: TGTGCCAGCAATTATGCTAAGGGGGTCCTTGGCACAGATACGCAGTATTTT
V gene: TRBV12-3/TRBV12-4; J gene: TRBJ2-3; clone size: NA; D gene: TRBD2; CDR3 length: 15; CDR3 protein: CASRLTSGGSATQYF; CDR3 DNA: TGTGCCAGCAGGCTGACTAGCGGGGGTAGCGCTACGCAGTATTTT
V gene: TRBV5-1; J gene: TRBJ2-1; clone size: NA; D gene: TRBD2; CDR3 length: 16; CDR3 protein: CASSLVRAGGPNEQFF; CDR3 DNA: TGCGCCAGCAGCTTGGTTCGGGCGGGGGGGCCCAATGAGCAGTTCTTC
V gene: TRBV20-1; J gene: TRBJ2-3; clone size: few; D gene: TRBD2; CDR3 length: 13; CDR3 protein: CSARTSGADTQYF; CDR3 DNA: TGCAGTGCCCGGACTAGCGGTGCAGATACGCAGTATTTT
V gene: TRBV24-1; J gene: TRBJ2-6; clone size: NA; D gene: TRBD1; CDR3 length: 17; CDR3 protein: CATSEETGSSGANVLTF; CDR3 DNA: TGTGCCACCAGTGAAGAGACAGGGAGCTCTGGGGCCAACGTCCTGACTTTC
V gene: TRBV5-4; J gene: TRBJ2-7; clone size: NA; D gene: TRBD1; CDR3 length: 14; CDR3 protein: CASSFNRGQDEQYF; CDR3 DNA: TGTGCCAGCAGCTTTAACAGGGGACAAGACGAGCAGTACTTC
V gene: TRBV10-1; J gene: TRBJ2-1; clone size: NA; D gene: NA; CDR3 length: 15; CDR3 protein: CASSIDSTGYNEQFF; CDR3 DNA: TGCGCCAGCAGCATTGACTCAACAGGATACAATGAGCAGTTCTTC
V gene: TRBV4-2; J gene: TRBJ2-3; clone size: many; D gene: NA; CDR3 length: 13; CDR3 protein: CASSQDDRSTQYF; CDR3 DNA: TGTGCCAGCAGCCAAGATGACAGGAGTACGCAGTATTTT
V gene: TRBV27; J gene: TRBJ2-7; clone size: NA; D gene: NA; CDR3 length: 18; CDR3 protein: CASSLSRQGSGTSYEQYF; CDR3 DNA: TGTGCCAGCAGTTTATCGAGGCAGGGCTCGGGGACGTCCTACGAGCAGTACTTC
V gene: TRBV7-2; J gene: TRBJ2-2; clone size: many; D gene: TRBD1; CDR3 length: 14; CDR3 protein: CASSSRQGTGELFF; CDR3 DNA: TGTGCCAGCAGCTCACGACAGGGCACCGGGGAGCTGTTTTTT
V gene: TRBV12-3/TRBV12-4; J gene: TRBJ1-1; clone size: NA; D gene: TRBD1; CDR3 length: 15; CDR3 protein: CASSPSPGTGGEAFF; CDR3 DNA: TGTGCCAGCAGTCCCAGTCCCGGGACAGGGGGAGAAGCTTTCTTT
V gene: TRBV6-5; J gene: TRBJ1-2; clone size: few; D gene: NA; CDR3 length: 15; CDR3 protein: CASSYSLTGPYGYTF; CDR3 DNA: TGTGCCAGCAGTTACTCCCTTACAGGGCCCTATGGCTACACCTTC
V gene: TRBV28; J gene: TRBJ2-3; clone size: few; D gene: TRBD2; CDR3 length: 16; CDR3 protein: CASSELAGGSTDTQYF; CDR3 DNA: TGTGCCAGCAGTGAACTAGCGGGAGGTAGCACAGATACGCAGTATTTT
V gene: TRBV3-1; J gene: TRBJ2-5; clone size: NA; D gene: NA; CDR3 length: 14; CDR3 protein: CASSQEGRQETQYF; CDR3 DNA: TGTGCCAGCAGCCAAGAGGGAAGGCAAGAGACCCAGTACTTC
V gene: TRBV6-2/TRBV6-3; J gene: TRBJ2-7; clone size: NA; D gene: TRBD1; CDR3 length: 14; CDR3 protein: CASSTRDSPYEQYF; CDR3 DNA: TGTGCCAGCAGTACCCGGGACAGTCCCTACGAGCAGTACTTC
V gene: TRBV7-2; J gene: TRBJ2-7; clone size: NA; D gene: NA; CDR3 length: 16; CDR3 protein: CASSLGAAASFYEQYF; CDR3 DNA: TGTGCCAGCAGCTTAGGGGCCGCGGCCAGCTTCTACGAGCAGTACTTC
V gene: TRBV7-9; J gene: TRBJ2-7; clone size: NA; D gene: NA; CDR3 length: 13; CDR3 protein: CASSLAGRNEQYF; CDR3 DNA: TGTGCCAGCAGCTTAGCGGGACGGAACGAGCAGTACTTC
V gene: TRBV24-1; J gene: TRBJ2-2; clone size: NA; D gene: TRBD1; CDR3 length: 17; CDR3 protein: CATSAPPGQGNTGELFF; CDR3 DNA: TGTGCCACCAGTGCCCCTCCGGGACAGGGAAACACCGGGGAGCTGTTTTTT
V gene: TRBV6-5; J gene: TRBJ2-1; clone size: few; D gene: NA; CDR3 length: 12; CDR3 protein: CASSRDPNEQFF; CDR3 DNA: TGTGCCAGCAGCCGGGACCCCAATGAGCAGTTCTTC
V gene: TRBV5-6; J gene: TRBJ2-1; clone size: NA; D gene: TRBD1; CDR3 length: 16; CDR3 protein: CASSLPGQGPYNEQFF; CDR3 DNA: TGTGCCAGCAGCTTGCCGGGACAGGGGCCCTACAATGAGCAGTTCTTC
V gene: TRBV7-2; J gene: TRBJ2-7; clone size: NA; D gene: NA; CDR3 length: 14; CDR3 protein: CASSFDPTSYEQYF; CDR3 DNA: TGTGCCAGCAGCTTCGATCCTACCTCCTACGAGCAGTACTTC
V gene: TRBV10-3; J gene: TRBJ1-5; clone size: NA; D gene: TRBD1; CDR3 length: 15; CDR3 protein: CAISEHRDRVQPQHF; CDR3 DNA: TGTGCCATCAGTGAACACCGGGACAGGGTTCAGCCCCAGCATTTT
V gene: TRBV12-3/TRBV12-4; J gene: TRBJ2-5; clone size: few; D gene: NA; CDR3 length: 12; CDR3 protein: CASGVMLGTQYF; CDR3 DNA: TGTGCCAGCGGGGTAATGTTGGGGACCCAGTACTTC
V gene: TRBV19; J gene: TRBJ1-5; clone size: NA; D gene: NA; CDR3 length: 16; CDR3 protein: CASSNWQGGSNQPQHF; CDR3 DNA: TGTGCCAGTAGTAACTGGCAGGGAGGTAGCAATCAGCCCCAGCATTTT
V gene: TRBV10-3; J gene: TRBJ2-3; clone size: few; D gene: NA; CDR3 length: 13; CDR3 protein: CAIRTQGTDTQYF; CDR3 DNA: TGTGCCATCAGGACCCAGGGGACAGATACGCAGTATTTT
V gene: TRBV20-1; J gene: TRBJ1-5; clone size: NA; D gene: NA; CDR3 length: 12; CDR3 protein: CSAIQGDQPQHF; CDR3 DNA: TGCAGTGCTATACAGGGTGATCAGCCCCAGCATTTT
V gene: TRBV28; J gene: TRBJ2-7; clone size: few; D gene: NA; CDR3 length: 12; CDR3 protein: CASSFRSYEQYF; CDR3 DNA: TGTGCCAGCAGTTTTAGGTCCTACGAGCAGTACTTC
V gene: TRBV5-5; J gene: TRBJ2-3; clone size: few; D gene: NA; CDR3 length: 15; CDR3 protein: CASSLRQDYADTQYF; CDR3 DNA: TGTGCCAGCAGCTTGCGGCAGGATTATGCAGATACGCAGTATTTT
V gene: TRBV18; J gene: TRBJ1-1; clone size: NA; D gene: TRBD1; CDR3 length: 16; CDR3 protein: CASSPGTGGAKTEAFF; CDR3 DNA: TGTGCCAGCTCACCAGGGACAGGGGGCGCGAAGACTGAAGCTTTCTTT
V gene: TRBV3-1; J gene: TRBJ2-7; clone size: NA; D gene: NA; CDR3 length: 13; CDR3 protein: CASSLGGLAEQYF; CDR3 DNA: TGTGCCAGCAGCCTAGGGGGGCTCGCCGAGCAGTACTTC
V gene: TRBV9; J gene: TRBJ2-2; clone size: NA; D gene: NA; CDR3 length: 14; CDR3 protein: CASSVEGGIGELFF; CDR3 DNA: TGTGCCAGCAGCGTAGAGGGGGGAATCGGGGAGCTGTTTTTT
V gene: TRBV19; J gene: TRBJ2-2; clone size: few; D gene: NA; CDR3 length: 14; CDR3 protein: CASSMIRDTGELFF; CDR3 DNA: TGTGCCAGTAGTATGATCAGGGACACCGGGGAGCTGTTTTTT
V gene: TRBV18; J gene: TRBJ2-5; clone size: NA; D gene: TRBD1; CDR3 length: 15; CDR3 protein: CASSPPWDRVETQYF; CDR3 DNA: TGTGCCAGCTCACCACCCTGGGACAGGGTTGAGACCCAGTACTTC
V gene: TRBV6-5; J gene: TRBJ2-1; clone size: few; D gene: TRBD1; CDR3 length: 16; CDR3 protein: CASSYYRDRGRNEQFF; CDR3 DNA: TGTGCCAGCAGTTACTACCGGGACAGGGGGCGCAATGAGCAGTTCTTC
V gene: TRBV6-1; J gene: TRBJ2-7; clone size: few; D gene: NA; CDR3 length: 14; CDR3 protein: CASSAWGEIYEQYF; CDR3 DNA: TGTGCCAGCAGTGCGTGGGGGGAGATCTACGAGCAGTACTTC
V gene: TRBV6-1; J gene: TRBJ2-5; clone size: few; D gene: NA; CDR3 length: 13; CDR3 protein: CASSGHYQETQYF; CDR3 DNA: TGTGCCAGCAGCGGACACTACCAAGAGACCCAGTACTTC
V gene: TRBV11-2; J gene: TRBJ1-2; clone size: few; D gene: TRBD1; CDR3 length: 14; CDR3 protein: CASSPQTGGYGYTF; CDR3 DNA: TGTGCCAGCAGCCCTCAGACAGGGGGCTATGGCTACACCTTC
V gene: TRBV10-3; J gene: TRBJ2-3; clone size: NA; D gene: NA; CDR3 length: 12; CDR3 protein: CAISEMADTQYF; CDR3 DNA: TGTGCCATCAGTGAAATGGCGGATACGCAGTATTTT
V gene: TRBV5-1; J gene: TRBJ1-1; clone size: many; D gene: NA; CDR3 length: 13; CDR3 protein: CASSLVAGTEAFF; CDR3 DNA: TGCGCCAGCAGCTTGGTGGCAGGGACTGAAGCTTTCTTT
V gene: TRBV7-2; J gene: TRBJ2-2; clone size: few; D gene: TRBD2; CDR3 length: 15; CDR3 protein: CASSLFSGGPGELFF; CDR3 DNA: TGTGCCAGCAGCTTGTTCTCGGGAGGGCCCGGGGAGCTGTTTTTT
V gene: TRBV20-1; J gene: TRBJ2-5; clone size: few; D gene: TRBD2; CDR3 length: 14; CDR3 protein: CSARDLAGVETQYF; CDR3 DNA: TGCAGTGCTAGAGATCTAGCGGGAGTTGAGACCCAGTACTTC
V gene: TRBV15; J gene: TRBJ2-7; clone size: NA; D gene: NA; CDR3 length: 15; CDR3 protein: CATSSREQRLGEQYF; CDR3 DNA: TGTGCCACCAGCAGCCGGGAACAGCGTCTGGGTGAGCAGTACTTC
V gene: TRBV5-1; J gene: TRBJ2-3; clone size: NA; D gene: NA; CDR3 length: 14; CDR3 protein: CASSPLHGTDTQYF; CDR3 DNA: TGCGCCAGCAGCCCATTGCACGGCACAGATACGCAGTATTTT
V gene: TRBV4-3; J gene: TRBJ2-1; clone size: few; D gene: NA; CDR3 length: 13; CDR3 protein: CASSQSSFNEQFF; CDR3 DNA: TGCGCCAGCAGCCAATCTAGTTTCAATGAGCAGTTCTTC
V gene: TRBV9; J gene: TRBJ2-7; clone size: NA; D gene: TRBD2; CDR3 length: 14; CDR3 protein: CASSVGPPRGEQYF; CDR3 DNA: TGTGCCAGCAGCGTAGGCCCTCCGCGGGGGGAGCAGTACTTC
V gene: TRBV29-1; J gene: TRBJ2-7; clone size: NA; D gene: NA; CDR3 length: 12; CDR3 protein: CSVLAGWNEQYF; CDR3 DNA: TGCAGCGTTTTAGCAGGGTGGAACGAGCAGTACTTC
V gene: TRBV12-3/TRBV12-4; J gene: TRBJ2-5; clone size: medium-sized; D gene: TRBD1; CDR3 length: 16; CDR3 protein: CASSFEIGQGKETQYF; CDR3 DNA: TGTGCCAGCAGTTTTGAGATAGGACAGGGAAAAGAGACCCAGTACTTC
V gene: TRBV12-3/TRBV12-4; J gene: TRBJ2-3; clone size: NA; D gene: NA; CDR3 length: 13; CDR3 protein: CASSLTEGQPQYF; CDR3 DNA: TGTGCCAGCAGTTTAACTGAGGGGCAGCCGCAGTATTTT
V gene: TRBV20-1; J gene: TRBJ2-1; clone size: few; D gene: TRBD2; CDR3 length: 13; CDR3 protein: CSARVSGGGSLFF; CDR3 DNA: TGCAGTGCTAGAGTTAGCGGGGGGGGCTCCCTCTTCTTC